This T cell receptor beta chain was sequenced in a study of graft-versus-host responses after intestinal transplantation. Study summary: Recipients across the board were started on anti-thymocyte globulin induction, then kept on tacrolimus and steroids for two to four years.

The study's findings and limits: Some GvH clones were seen earlier in gut or blood, suggesting intestinal origin. Allograft clonal ratios (graft-versus-host to host-versus-graft) were high in patients who had graft-donor T cell macrochimerism.

A note on this clone: Its antigen is still unknown.

Sequenced by immunoSEQ multiplex PCR; TCRdb stores in-frame clones only, minus some. The data contain some 40,000 clones, under 95% of them singletons. The TCR originated in a human patient who received an intestinal transplant, so some T cells may come from the graft donor. The sequencing here drew on PBMCs, taken about 330 days after intestinal transplant.

CDR3 in amino acids: CASSRDRPSSYEQYF. DNA for the CDR3: TGTGCCAGCAGCCGGGACAGGCCGAGCTCCTACGAGCAGTACTTC. The V call is TRBV4-2, the J call TRBJ2-7; 8 nucleotides align to TRBD1. Per germline, CDR1 LGHNA and CDR2 YNFKEQ. This CDR3 has 15 residues. The J segment lost 0 bases and the V segment lost 4 bases, leaving 5 bases of the junction unmatched.